This TCR beta chain was sequenced in a study of cytomegalovirus exposure and HLA in healthy donors. Study summary: The approximately 130 validation repertoires matched the roughly 700 first-cohort repertoires in platform, a later analysis reported.

Study-wide results and limits: The study flagged roughly 160 TCR beta chains as cytomegalovirus-associated. It was reportedly the case that the classifier diagnosed cytomegalovirus status with high specificity and sensitivity.

TCRdb's table, derived via immunoSEQ multiplex PCR, lists solely in-frame clones and lacks some. The profile shows about 54,000 clones, about 92% of them singletons. The approximately 120-subject validation cohort, separate from the roughly 670-subject first cohort, included the donors. V shed 6 bases, J shed 2 bases, and the junction held 4 bases outside the gene matches. In germline, CDR1 is LNHDA, CDR2 SQIVND (reference sequence). The CDR3 consists of 15 residues. With respect to this clone: Its matching antigen is unknown.

The V gene is TRBV19, the J gene TRBJ2-7, with 13 bases that match TRBD2. Sample: PBMCs. The source of this sequence is a woman aged 18-29 years in good health and CMV-seropositive. The CDR3 region has the DNA TGTGCCAGTAGCCGGACTAGCGGGGGAACCTACGAGCAGTACTTC. Its protein is CASSRTSGGTYEQYF.